These 18 T cell receptor beta chains came from one sample sequenced in a study of siplizumab effects on memory and regulatory T cells. The assay was immunoSEQ multiplex PCR, and TCRdb's table has in-frame clones only and misses some. There are about 46,000 clones in the sample; over 90% occur only once, and 15% to 20% lies in the top ten. Sample: CD8+ T cells sorted from blood. The receptors here all came from a human donor in good health.

V gene TRBV6-6 combines with J gene TRBJ2-3; D is unclear. The length of the CDR3 is 13 residues. CDR1 is MNHNY, CDR2 SVGAGI, per germline (reference sequence). V dropped 10 bases and J dropped 2 bases, with 13 bases sitting between them. The CDR3 DNA reads as TGTGCCATCGCGCTAGACTCCACAGATACGCAGTATTTT. It codes for CAIALDSTDTQYF.

The chain uses TRBV23-1 and TRBJ2-3; TRBD1 might be the D (7 bases). TRBV23-1 is placed among ORFs of uncertain function. CDR3 length: 15 residues. V gave up 2 bases and J gave up 0 bases, with 9 bases separating them. Here the CDR3 reads CASSQAGGSTDTQYF. The DNA of the CDR3 is TGCGCCAGCAGTCAAGCAGGGGGGAGCACAGATACGCAGTATTTT.

This chain connects TRBV5-1 to TRBJ2-7; TRBD2 aligns across 8 bases. With V trimmed by 4 bases and J by 7 bases, 13 bases remained unmatched. The germline CDR1 and CDR2 sequences are SGHRS and YFSETQ. The CDR3 loop spans 15 amino acids. CDR3 nucleotides: TGCGCCAGCAGCCCTGTTAGCGGGAACCTGCGGGAGCAGTACTTC. Protein: CASSPVSGNLREQYF.

This clone was picked up one time. The rearrangement uses TRBV27 and TRBJ2-7, with TRBD1 identical over 7 bases. J gave up 3 bases and V 5 bases, and 7 bases lay outside the gene matches. Germline V gives CDR1 MNHEY, CDR2 SMNVEV (reference sequence). The CDR3 runs 14 residues. The CDR3 loop is CASSPDRFGYEQYF. The DNA for the CDR3 is TGTGCCAGCAGTCCGGACAGGTTTGGCTACGAGCAGTACTTC.

On this clone: The identical CDR3 is also encoded by other nucleotide sequences in the sample. The chain links TRBV28 to TRBJ2-1, with no clear D. The CDR3 sequence is 12 residues long. Germline V gene data show CDR1 as MDHEN and CDR2 as SYDVKM. V was cut by 3 bases and J by 6 bases, with 6 bases left in between. CDR3: CASSLWGNEQFF. The CDR3 bases are TGTGCCAGCAGTTTGTGGGGCAATGAGCAGTTCTTC.

The chain uses TRBV10-3 and TRBJ2-2; no firm D call. CDR3 length equals 15 residues. Trimming removed 6 bases at V and 0 bases at J, with 11 bases between. CDR1 is ENHRY, CDR2 SYGVKD, per germline. The CDR3 nucleotides are TGTGCCATCAGCCAGCAGGTCACGAACACCGGGGAGCTGTTTTTT. This codes for CAISQQVTNTGELFF.

The chain joins TRBV10-1 to TRBJ1-3; D ambiguous. The V end lost 3 bases, the J end lost 3 bases, and 6 bases lay between the germline ends. There are 13 residues in the CDR3. The germline V gene encodes CDR1 WNHNN and CDR2 SYGVQD (reference sequence). Here the CDR3 DNA reads TGCGCCAGCAGTGAAAAGTATGGAAACACCATATATTTT. This codes for CASSEKYGNTIYF.

The chain carries TRBV13 and TRBJ2-5; D unresolved. Germline assignment: CDR1 PRHDT and CDR2 FYEKMQ (reference sequence). The CDR3 extends over 17 amino acids. Deletions cut 2 bases from V and 0 bases from J, with 16 bases between. The chain's CDR3 is CASSLRPDPINQETQYF. The CDR3 coding sequence is TGTGCCAGCAGCTTAAGGCCAGACCCAATCAACCAAGAGACCCAGTACTTC.

The chain joins TRBV11-2 to TRBJ2-7; the D is unclear. Germline CDR1 is SGHAT and CDR2 is FQNNGV. The germline V and J ends were trimmed by 1 base and 3 bases, with 10 bases remaining between them. This CDR3 spans 14 amino acids. The CDR3 coding sequence is TGTGCCAGCAGCTTAGGGTCCAGCTACTACGAGCAGTACTTC. Translated: CASSLGSSYYEQYF.

This chain uses TRBV7-3 with TRBJ2-1, with a weak D call TRBD2 (6 bases). The CDR3 is 13 residues long. Germline assignment: CDR1 SGHTA and CDR2 FQGTGA. Trimming took off 3 bases at V and 9 bases at J, with 12 bases between the two ends. CDR3 DNA sequence: TGTGCCAGCAGCTTTATTAAGGAGGGTGAGCAGTTCTTC. Its protein is CASSFIKEGEQFF.

The chain's CDR3 is CASSPGAGIYNEQFF. CDR3 nucleotide sequence: TGTGCCAGCAGCCCAGGGGCCGGGATCTACAATGAGCAGTTCTTC. This chain joins TRBV5-8 and TRBJ2-1; a weak D match, TRBD1 (6 bases). CDR1 SGHTS and CDR2 YDEGEE come from the germline V gene. The CDR3 spans 15 residues. V was shortened by 4 bases and J by 3 bases, with 14 bases between the two germline ends. Full variable domain (rest looked up from reference TRBV5-8 and TRBJ2-1): EAGVTQSPTHLIKTRGQQATLRCSPISGHTSVYWYQQALGLGLQFLLWYDEGEERNRGNFPPRFSGRQFPNYSSELNVNALELEDSALYLCASSPGAGIYNEQFFGPGTRLTVL.

This sequence joins TRBV28 and TRBJ1-1; D not resolved. Trimming stripped 8 bases from V and 5 bases from J, with 9 bases between. Germline values: CDR1 MDHEN, CDR2 SYDVKM. This CDR3 contains 11 residues. CDR3 sequence: CASLDETEAFF. In DNA form, the CDR3 reads TGTGCCAGCCTGGATGAGACTGAAGCTTTCTTT.

The chain links TRBV5-8 to TRBJ2-5; 9 positions agree with TRBD1. The DNA matches TRBJ2-7 better at its end, which makes the J call doubtful. The CDR3 is made up of 16 amino acids. In germline, CDR1 is SGHTS, CDR2 YDEGEE. The CDR3 protein is CASSLITGTGFREQYF. The CDR3 DNA is TGTGCCAGCAGCCTTATAACCGGGACAGGGTTTCGCGAGCAGTACTTC.

V is TRBV7-9 and J is TRBJ1-4; D unclear. CDR3 length equals 12 residues. Germline CDR1 and CDR2: SEHNR and FQNEAQ (reference sequence). V dropped 5 bases and J dropped 8 bases, with 9 bases sitting between them. CDR3 nucleotides: TGTGCCAGCAGCATGATTGGGGAAAAACTGTTTTTT. The encoded protein is CASSMIGEKLFF.

The chain joins TRBV7-9 to TRBJ2-5; the match to TRBD1 covers 11 bases. Germline CDR1 is SEHNR and CDR2 is FQNEAQ (reference sequence). CDR3 size: 14 residues. The J segment lost 6 bases and the V segment lost 5 bases, leaving 5 bases of the junction unmatched. The CDR3 region is CASSAGTGGKTQYF. In DNA form, the CDR3 reads TGTGCCAGCAGCGCAGGGACAGGGGGGAAGACCCAGTACTTC.

The chain has TRBV4-1 and TRBJ2-5; D possibly corresponds to TRBD1 (6 bases). Trimming pared 0 bases from V and 5 bases from J, leaving 13 bases between. The CDR3 runs to 15 residues. The germline gives CDR1 MGHRA, CDR2 YSYEKL. As DNA, the CDR3 is TGCGCCAGCAGCCAAGATCAGGGGCCGGCTGAGACCCAGTACTTC. It codes for CASSQDQGPAETQYF.

Written as DNA, the CDR3 is TGTGCCAGCAGCCAAGTCAATACAGATACGCAGTATTTT. Translating it yields CASSQVNTDTQYF. The chain uses TRBV14 and TRBJ2-3, with D uncertain. Germline lookup yields CDR1 SGHDN and CDR2 FVKESK. V was trimmed by 1 base and J by 3 bases, leaving 5 bases between them. The CDR3 runs to 13 residues.

This clone was seen a few times. V is TRBV25-1 and J is TRBJ1-6; D gene unclear. The CDR3 contains 13 residues. Germline CDR1 and CDR2: MGHDK and SYGVNS. The V and J ends lost 4 bases and 9 bases respectively, with 10 bases between them. CDR3: CASSVRGSSPLHF. The CDR3, as DNA: TGTGCCAGCAGTGTAAGAGGAAGTTCACCCCTCCACTTT.